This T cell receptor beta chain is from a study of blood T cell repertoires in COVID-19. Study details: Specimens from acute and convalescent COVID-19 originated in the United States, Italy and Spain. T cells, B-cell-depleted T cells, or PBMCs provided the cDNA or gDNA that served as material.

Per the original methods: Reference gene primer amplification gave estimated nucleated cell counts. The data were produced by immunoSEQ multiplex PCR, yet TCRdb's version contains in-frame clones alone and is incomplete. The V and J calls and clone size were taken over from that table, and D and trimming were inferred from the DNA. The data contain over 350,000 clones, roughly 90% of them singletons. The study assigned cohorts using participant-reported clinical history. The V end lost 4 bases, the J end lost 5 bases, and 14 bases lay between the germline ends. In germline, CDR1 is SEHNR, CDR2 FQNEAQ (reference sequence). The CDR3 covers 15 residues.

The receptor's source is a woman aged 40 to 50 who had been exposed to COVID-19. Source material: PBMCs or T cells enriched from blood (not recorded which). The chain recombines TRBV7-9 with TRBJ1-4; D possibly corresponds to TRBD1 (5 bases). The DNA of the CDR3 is TGTGCCAGCAGCTCTAGGTCGGGGGGAAATGAAAAACTGTTTTTT. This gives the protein CASSSRSGGNEKLFF.